These T cell receptor beta chains were read from a single sample in a study of somatic mutations in cytotoxic T cells in rheumatoid arthritis. Some clones are missing from TCRdb's copy, which holds only in-frame ones; the method was immunoSEQ multiplex PCR. The sample yields about 10,000 clones, about 89% seen once. Sequenced material: CD8+ T cells sorted from blood. The receptors originated from a young woman with rheumatoid arthritis. The CDR3 runs from the conserved cysteine through the conserved F or W. D genes are given only for firm matches. The listing skips clone size in some rows; elsewhere it reads once, few, many or a size class.

d_gene: TRBD1; abundance: .; j_gene: TRBJ2-7; v_gene: TRBV5-4; CDR3nt: TGTGCCAGCAGCGGGGGAACGGGACAGACGACGTTCGAGCAGTACTTC; CDR3aa: CASSGGTGQTTFEQYF
d_gene: TRBD1; abundance: .; j_gene: TRBJ1-2; v_gene: TRBV27; CDR3nt: TGTGCCAGCAGTTTCGGGACAGCCAGCCTGGGGAGCTACACCTTC; CDR3aa: CASSFGTASLGSYTF
d_gene: TRBD1; abundance: few; j_gene: TRBJ2-7; v_gene: TRBV5-6; CDR3nt: TGTGCCAGCAGCCCGCCGACAGGGTTCTACGAGCAGTACTTC; CDR3aa: CASSPPTGFYEQYF
d_gene: TRBD2; abundance: .; j_gene: TRBJ2-1; v_gene: TRBV15; CDR3nt: TGTGCCACGAGCAACCCTTTGAGCGGGGGATCCTACAATGAGCAGTTCTTC; CDR3aa: CATSNPLSGGSYNEQFF
d_gene: .; abundance: .; j_gene: TRBJ2-7; v_gene: TRBV13; CDR3nt: TGTGCCAGCAGCCAGGGCCGCCAAGGGGAATACGAGCAGTACTTC; CDR3aa: CASSQGRQGEYEQYF
d_gene: .; abundance: .; j_gene: TRBJ1-2; v_gene: TRBV6-1; CDR3nt: TGTGCCAGTACTACAGGGAGTCACTATGGCTACACCTTC; CDR3aa: CASTTGSHYGYTF
d_gene: .; abundance: .; j_gene: TRBJ1-1; v_gene: TRBV7-3; CDR3nt: TGTGCCAGCAGCTTAACCCAGAACACTGAAGCTTTCTTT; CDR3aa: CASSLTQNTEAFF
d_gene: TRBD2; abundance: .; j_gene: TRBJ2-3; v_gene: TRBV5-1; CDR3nt: TGCGCCAGCAGCTTCCCCCCTAGCGGGAGGTTCACAGATACGCAGTATTTT; CDR3aa: CASSFPPSGRFTDTQYF
d_gene: TRBD1; abundance: .; j_gene: TRBJ1-5; v_gene: TRBV15; CDR3nt: TGTGCCACCAGCAGTGACAGGGGCAATCAGCCCCAGCATTTT; CDR3aa: CATSSDRGNQPQHF
d_gene: .; abundance: once; j_gene: TRBJ2-7; v_gene: TRBV25-1; CDR3nt: TGTGCCTACGGGGACTACGAGCAGTACTTC; CDR3aa: CAYGDYEQYF
d_gene: TRBD1; abundance: .; j_gene: TRBJ1-4; v_gene: TRBV18; CDR3nt: TGTGCCAGCTCACCCGTATGGACAGGGTTCGGAGAAAAACTGTTTTTT; CDR3aa: CASSPVWTGFGEKLFF
d_gene: .; abundance: .; j_gene: TRBJ1-2; v_gene: TRBV27; CDR3nt: TGTGCCAGCAGTTCGACGACGGTTAACTATGACTACACCTTC; CDR3aa: CASSSTTVNYDYTF
d_gene: TRBD1; abundance: .; j_gene: TRBJ2-2; v_gene: TRBV6-4; CDR3nt: TGTGCCAGCAGTGAAGGGGTTGGGGACAGCTCGAACACCGGGGAGCTGTTTTTT; CDR3aa: CASSEGVGDSSNTGELFF
d_gene: TRBD2; abundance: .; j_gene: TRBJ2-7; v_gene: TRBV11-2; CDR3nt: TGTGCCAGCAGCCGGACTAGCAGCTCCTACGAGCAGTACTTC; CDR3aa: CASSRTSSSYEQYF
d_gene: TRBD2; abundance: .; j_gene: TRBJ2-3; v_gene: TRBV4-2; CDR3nt: TGTGCCAGCAGCCAAGCGCCTAGCGGGGGGAGCACAGATACGCAGTATTTT; CDR3aa: CASSQAPSGGSTDTQYF
d_gene: TRBD1; abundance: .; j_gene: TRBJ2-2; v_gene: TRBV5-5; CDR3nt: TGTGCCAGCAGCTTGGTCGGGGGACAGGGCGCCGGGGAGCTGTTTTTT; CDR3aa: CASSLVGGQGAGELFF
d_gene: TRBD1; abundance: .; j_gene: TRBJ2-7; v_gene: TRBV7-9; CDR3nt: TGTGCCAGCAGCGCTACACTGGGACAGCAACCCTACGAGCAGTACTTC; CDR3aa: CASSATLGQQPYEQYF
d_gene: TRBD1; abundance: .; j_gene: TRBJ1-3; v_gene: TRBV10-3; CDR3nt: TGTGCCATCACGACAGGGAGAAGTAGCAGTGGAAACACCATATATTTT; CDR3aa: CAITTGRSSSGNTIYF
d_gene: .; abundance: .; j_gene: TRBJ1-5; v_gene: TRBV7-8; CDR3nt: TGTGCCAGCAGCCCTATGGGGCGGGGACCCTTGGTCCAGCCCCAGCATTTT; CDR3aa: CASSPMGRGPLVQPQHF
d_gene: TRBD2; abundance: .; j_gene: TRBJ2-7; v_gene: TRBV29-1; CDR3nt: TGCAGCGTTGAAATGGCGACTAGCGGGGGAGACTACGAGCAGTACTTC; CDR3aa: CSVEMATSGGDYEQYF
d_gene: TRBD2; abundance: .; j_gene: TRBJ2-7; v_gene: TRBV5-1; CDR3nt: TGCGCCAGCAGCTTGGATCAGAGCGGGAGGGTTTCCTACGAGCAGTACTTC; CDR3aa: CASSLDQSGRVSYEQYF
d_gene: TRBD2; abundance: .; j_gene: TRBJ2-4; v_gene: TRBV7-3; CDR3nt: TGTGCCAGCAGCTTAGGGCTAGCGGGAGTACCGGCCGACATTCAGTACTTC; CDR3aa: CASSLGLAGVPADIQYF
d_gene: TRBD2; abundance: .; j_gene: TRBJ2-2; v_gene: TRBV4-3; CDR3nt: TGCGCCAGCAGCCAAGATCGAGGGGGAGCGGGGGGGCGTCACGGGGAGCTGTTTTTT; CDR3aa: CASSQDRGGAGGRHGELFF
d_gene: TRBD1; abundance: .; j_gene: TRBJ2-7; v_gene: TRBV4-1; CDR3nt: TGCGCCAGCAGCCACTTACCGGGACAGGGGTACTCCTACGAGCAGTACTTC; CDR3aa: CASSHLPGQGYSYEQYF
d_gene: TRBD1; abundance: few; j_gene: TRBJ2-3; v_gene: TRBV7-9; CDR3nt: TGTGCCAGCAGCGCCCGGGACAGGAGCACAGATACGCAGTATTTT; CDR3aa: CASSARDRSTDTQYF
d_gene: TRBD2; abundance: .; j_gene: TRBJ2-1; v_gene: TRBV10-1; CDR3nt: TGCGCCAGCAGTGCTTGGATAGCGGGAGGGAATGAGCAGTTCTTC; CDR3aa: CASSAWIAGGNEQFF
d_gene: .; abundance: .; j_gene: TRBJ2-6; v_gene: TRBV18; CDR3nt: TGTGCCAGCTCACCCTACGGCTCTGGGGCCAACGTCCTGACTTTC; CDR3aa: CASSPYGSGANVLTF
d_gene: .; abundance: .; j_gene: TRBJ1-2; v_gene: TRBV5-4; CDR3nt: TGTGCCAGCAGCCCATTGGCCAGTGAGGGCTATGGCTACACCTTC; CDR3aa: CASSPLASEGYGYTF
d_gene: .; abundance: .; j_gene: TRBJ2-1; v_gene: TRBV4-1; CDR3nt: TGCGCCAGCAGCCACCGCCTGACAGACTCCTACAATGAGCAGTTCTTC; CDR3aa: CASSHRLTDSYNEQFF
d_gene: TRBD1; abundance: .; j_gene: TRBJ2-3; v_gene: TRBV4-3; CDR3nt: TGCGCCAGCAGCCAAGGGACAGGGAAGAGCACAGATACGCAGTATTTT; CDR3aa: CASSQGTGKSTDTQYF
d_gene: TRBD2; abundance: .; j_gene: TRBJ2-7; v_gene: TRBV5-4; CDR3nt: TGTGCCAGCAGCCCCACTAGCGGGAGTAGCTACGAGCAGTACTTC; CDR3aa: CASSPTSGSSYEQYF
d_gene: .; abundance: .; j_gene: TRBJ2-7; v_gene: TRBV11-3; CDR3nt: TGTGCCAGCAGCTTAGACGGGGACTCCTACGAGCAGTACTTC; CDR3aa: CASSLDGDSYEQYF
d_gene: .; abundance: .; j_gene: TRBJ2-7; v_gene: TRBV19; CDR3nt: TGTGCCAGTAGCCAGGACAGATCCTACGAGCAGTACTTC; CDR3aa: CASSQDRSYEQYF
d_gene: .; abundance: .; j_gene: TRBJ2-5; v_gene: TRBV28; CDR3nt: TGTGCCAGCAGATCCTCTAGGGGACATATACAAGAGACCCAGTACTTC; CDR3aa: CASRSSRGHIQETQYF
d_gene: .; abundance: .; j_gene: TRBJ2-1; v_gene: TRBV28; CDR3nt: TGTGCCAGCAGTTTAGAGAACCCTGAGCAGTTCTTC; CDR3aa: CASSLENPEQFF